The rows below give T cell receptor beta chains drawn from one sample of a study of T cell clones after liver transplantation. Repertoires were generated with immunoSEQ multiplex PCR, while TCRdb's copy carries only in-frame clones and drops some. The table records about 70,000 clones, about four fifths of them present only once. Sequencing used CD4+ T cells from blood, obtained 12 months after liver transplant. The receptor set was obtained from a human patient who received a liver transplant. Some of these T cells may belong to the graft donor. Both conserved end residues are part of each CDR3. Each record gives: clone size, J gene, D gene, V gene, CDR3 DNA, CDR3 protein. The D gene is left open where the match is weak. Size tells how often a clone was seen (once, few, many) or the class of an expanded clone, and some rows leave it out.

clone_size: .; j_call: TRBJ1-2; d_call: .; v_call: TRBV7-9; cdr3_nt: TGTGCCAGCAGCCCCAAGGGGGGCCCCACCTATGGCTACACCTTC; cdr3_aa: CASSPKGGPTYGYTF
clone_size: once; j_call: TRBJ2-2; d_call: TRBD2; v_call: TRBV9; cdr3_nt: TGTGCCAGCAGCGTAAGGCGGGAGGGCACCGGGGAGCTGTTTTTT; cdr3_aa: CASSVRREGTGELFF
clone_size: .; j_call: TRBJ1-1; d_call: TRBD1; v_call: TRBV18; cdr3_nt: TGTGCCAGCTCACCAGGGAGGGGGCGAGTGAACACTGAAGCTTTCTTT; cdr3_aa: CASSPGRGRVNTEAFF
clone_size: .; j_call: TRBJ2-7; d_call: TRBD1; v_call: TRBV6-1; cdr3_nt: TGTGCCAGCAGTGAATGGAAGACAGGGACATCCAACGAGCAGTACTTC; cdr3_aa: CASSEWKTGTSNEQYF
clone_size: .; j_call: TRBJ2-3; d_call: TRBD2; v_call: TRBV29-1; cdr3_nt: TGCAGCGTTGAAGCTGGCCTAGCGGGAACAGATACGCAGTATTTT; cdr3_aa: CSVEAGLAGTDTQYF
clone_size: .; j_call: TRBJ1-2; d_call: TRBD1; v_call: TRBV5-8; cdr3_nt: TGTGCCAGCAGCTCAACCGGGACAGGGGCCCTTTACTATGGCTACACCTTC; cdr3_aa: CASSSTGTGALYYGYTF
clone_size: .; j_call: TRBJ2-3; d_call: .; v_call: TRBV5-1; cdr3_nt: TGCGCCAGCAGCTTGGGGGGCCGGGCAGATACGCAGTATTTT; cdr3_aa: CASSLGGRADTQYF
clone_size: .; j_call: TRBJ1-1; d_call: .; v_call: TRBV19; cdr3_nt: TGTGCAGTCGCGGGGTTAAACACTGAAGCTTTCTTT; cdr3_aa: CAVAGLNTEAFF
clone_size: .; j_call: TRBJ2-2; d_call: .; v_call: TRBV7-9; cdr3_nt: TGTGCCAGTTTCGCGGGGGAGCTGTTTTTT; cdr3_aa: CASFAGELFF
clone_size: .; j_call: TRBJ2-7; d_call: .; v_call: TRBV30; cdr3_nt: TGTGCCTGGCGAGGAAACTACGAGCAGTACTTC; cdr3_aa: CAWRGNYEQYF
clone_size: .; j_call: TRBJ1-5; d_call: .; v_call: TRBV23-1; cdr3_nt: TGCGCCAGCAGCCCCGGTCCGCCATTCAATCAGCCCCAGCATTTT; cdr3_aa: CASSPGPPFNQPQHF
clone_size: .; j_call: TRBJ2-3; d_call: .; v_call: TRBV5-1; cdr3_nt: TGCGCCAGCAGCTTGGTCGTCGCGGGGTTAGGGCCTACGCAGTATTTT; cdr3_aa: CASSLVVAGLGPTQYF
clone_size: few; j_call: TRBJ1-2; d_call: .; v_call: TRBV6-5; cdr3_nt: TGTGCCAGCAGGGGGCGTTTTAATGGCTACACCTTC; cdr3_aa: CASRGRFNGYTF
clone_size: .; j_call: TRBJ2-4; d_call: .; v_call: TRBV7-8; cdr3_nt: TGTGCCAGCAGCTTAGGGTGGGTGGCGGAACTAGCCAAAAACATTCAGTACTTC; cdr3_aa: CASSLGWVAELAKNIQYF
clone_size: .; j_call: TRBJ2-2; d_call: .; v_call: TRBV5-1; cdr3_nt: TGCGCCAGCACGGGCTCTCGTGGCGGGGAGCTGTTTTTT; cdr3_aa: CASTGSRGGELFF
clone_size: .; j_call: TRBJ1-4; d_call: .; v_call: TRBV15; cdr3_nt: TGTGCCACCAGCAAATATTTAGGGCGAACTAATGAAAAACTGTTTTTT; cdr3_aa: CATSKYLGRTNEKLFF
clone_size: .; j_call: TRBJ1-5; d_call: .; v_call: TRBV7-8; cdr3_nt: TGTGCCAGCAGCACCCGACAAGGCAATCAGCCCCAGCATTTT; cdr3_aa: CASSTRQGNQPQHF
clone_size: .; j_call: TRBJ2-4; d_call: .; v_call: TRBV28; cdr3_nt: TGTGCCAGCAGGACTACAGGGTTTCCCAAAAACATTCAGTACTTC; cdr3_aa: CASRTTGFPKNIQYF
clone_size: .; j_call: TRBJ2-7; d_call: .; v_call: TRBV11-3; cdr3_nt: TGTGCCAGCAGCCCAGGGGGGCTAGCGGGCCACGAGCAGTACTTC; cdr3_aa: CASSPGGLAGHEQYF
clone_size: once; j_call: TRBJ2-7; d_call: TRBD2; v_call: TRBV5-1; cdr3_nt: TGCGCCAGCAGCGAATTTACTGGACTAGCGGGAGGCGAGCAGTACTTC; cdr3_aa: CASSEFTGLAGGEQYF